The 16 T cell receptor beta chains below all came from one sample that was sequenced in a study of cytomegalovirus exposure and HLA in healthy donors. The PCR had 60 Vbeta and 13 Jbeta primers. Assay: immunoSEQ multiplex PCR; the TCRdb copy retains only in-frame clones and omits some. This table lists some 120,000 clones. Input material: PBMCs. The origin of the receptors is a man aged 25 to 40 in good health and CMV-seronegative.

The J gene is TRBJ2-7, the V gene TRBV7-8; possible D gene TRBD2, 6 bases. V dropped 6 bases and J dropped 4 bases, with 19 bases sitting between them. Germline V lookup: CDR1 SGHVS, CDR2 FQNEAQ. This CDR3 region has 15 residues. The DNA for the CDR3 is TGTGCCAGCAGGATAGAGGTAGCGGAACAATACGAGCAGTACTTC. Its translation is CASRIEVAEQYEQYF.

The V and J genes are TRBV2 and TRBJ2-1, with 12 bases lining up with TRBD2. The V gene end was trimmed by 6 bases and the J gene end by 5 bases; junction bases not matched to a gene: 8. Germline V gene lookup returns CDR1 SNHLY and CDR2 FYNNEI. The CDR3 loop spans 16 amino acids. The CDR3 nucleotides are TGTGCCAGCAGGGCCCTAGCGGGAGGGCCGAACAATGAGCAGTTCTTC. This sequence encodes CASRALAGGPNNEQFF. The full variable domain, in which reference TRBV2 and TRBJ2-1 provide the parts outside the CDR3, is EPEVTQTPSHQVTQMGQEVILRCVPISNHLYFYWYRQILGQKVEFLVSFYNNEISEKSEIFDDQFSVERPDGSNFTLKIRSTKLEDSAMYFCASRALAGGPNNEQFFGPGTRLTVL.

The V and J genes are TRBV7-3 and TRBJ2-2; 9 positions agree with TRBD2. The CDR3 is made up of 15 amino acids. Germline CDR1 reads SGHTA; CDR2 reads FQGTGA. V trimming: 1 base; J trimming: 4 bases; junction bases outside the gene matches: 1. CDR3 residues: CASSLSGRATGELFF. DNA for the CDR3: TGTGCCAGCAGCTTAAGCGGGAGGGCCACCGGGGAGCTGTTTTTT. Based on the CDR3 plus reference TRBV7-3 and TRBJ2-2, the full variable domain is GAGVSQTPSNKVTEKGKYVELRCDPISGHTALYWYRQSLGQGPEFLIYFQGTGAADDSGLPNDRFFAVRPEGSVSTLKIQRTERGDSAVYLCASSLSGRATGELFFGEGSRLTVL.

The chain carries TRBV2 and TRBJ1-5; TRBD1 is a possible D gene (6 bases). Germline V gives CDR1 SNHLY, CDR2 FYNNEI. Trimming left V 7 bases short and J 4 bases short, with 11 bases between. This CDR3 is built from 13 residues. DNA of the CDR3: TGTGCCAGCACCACAGGGTTAAATCAGCCCCAGCATTTT. This codes for CASTTGLNQPQHF. The whole variable domain, remainder taken from reference TRBV2 and TRBJ1-5, is EPEVTQTPSHQVTQMGQEVILRCVPISNHLYFYWYRQILGQKVEFLVSFYNNEISEKSEIFDDQFSVERPDGSNFTLKIRSTKLEDSAMYFCASTTGLNQPQHFGDGTRLSIL.

The V gene is TRBV7-2, the J gene TRBJ2-3, with a tentative D call TRBD1 (6 bases). The V gene's germline CDR1 is SGHTA and CDR2 FQGNSA. Trimming cost V 2 bases and J 0 bases, with 12 bases left between them. The CDR3 length is 16 residues. DNA of the CDR3: TGTGCCAGCAGCTTATGGACAGTACCTAGCACAGATACGCAGTATTTT. This translates into CASSLWTVPSTDTQYF.

The chain joins TRBV7-2 to TRBJ2-7, with D unresolved. V lost 4 bases and J 0 bases, leaving 13 bases between the germline ends. The CDR3 loop spans 15 amino acids. The germline gives CDR1 SGHTA, CDR2 FQGNSA. CDR3 coding DNA: TGTGCCAGCAGCTCATTAGTACTGTACTCCTACGAGCAGTACTTC. This sequence encodes CASSSLVLYSYEQYF.

The chain has TRBV28 and TRBJ1-1; TRBD1 matches at 7 bases. This CDR3 region has 11 residues. CDR1 is MDHEN, CDR2 SYDVKM, per germline. V was pared by 10 bases and J by 11 bases, with 10 bases of the junction left unmatched. DNA of the CDR3: TGTGCCACCCAGTCAGGGGGGCCTGCTTTCTTT. As protein: CATQSGGPAFF.

The gene calls are TRBV7-8 and TRBJ2-1; 8 bases are shared with TRBD1. This CDR3 spans 14 amino acids. CDR1 and CDR2 (germline): SGHVS, FQNEAQ. V trimming: 7 bases; J trimming: 4 bases; junction bases outside the gene matches: 6. CDR3 bases: TGTGCCAGCAAAGAGGACAGGGAATACAATGAGCAGTTCTTC. Encoded protein: CASKEDREYNEQFF.

The chain couples TRBV28 to TRBJ2-3; 10 bases agree with TRBD1. CDR1 and CDR2 from the germline V gene are MDHEN and SYDVKM. The CDR3 sequence is 15 residues long. V lost 6 bases and J lost 3; bases outside the gene matches: 6. CDR3 sequence reads: CASRSGTGETDTQYF. The DNA of the CDR3 is TGTGCCAGCAGGTCCGGGACAGGGGAGACAGATACGCAGTATTTT.

Details on this clone: Other DNA sequences in this specimen translate into the identical CDR3. The chain uses TRBV7-9 and TRBJ2-2; 11 nucleotides match TRBD2. With 4 bases clipped from V and 5 bases from J, the junction kept 9 bases outside the gene matches. The CDR3 has 17 residues. The V gene's germline CDR1 is SEHNR and CDR2 FQNEAQ (reference sequence). The CDR3 nucleotides are TGTGCCAGCAGCTCGGACATAGCGGGGGGGAATACCGGGGAGCTGTTTTTT. As protein: CASSSDIAGGNTGELFF.

CDR3 sequence (DNA): TGTGCCTGGAGTGAAAGGGAGGCTTTCTTT. Translation gives CAWSEREAFF. The chain has TRBV30 and TRBJ1-1; D remains unclear. V was clipped by 1 base and J by 11 bases, with 8 bases between them. Germline CDR1 GTSNPN, CDR2 SVGIG (reference sequence). CDR3 length: 10 residues.

This chain connects TRBV30 to TRBJ2-1; the D gene is possibly TRBD1 (5 bases). The CDR3 sequence is 12 residues long. V lost 3 bases, J lost 6 bases, and 9 bases lay in between. Per germline, CDR1 GTSNPN and CDR2 SVGIG (reference sequence). The CDR3 coding sequence is TGTGCCTGGAGAGGGGTAATCAATGAGCAGTTCTTC. Its protein product is CAWRGVINEQFF. The full variable domain, completed using reference TRBV30 and TRBJ2-1, is SQTIHQWPATLVQPVGSPLSLECTVEGTSNPNLYWYRQAAGRGLQLLFYSVGIGQISSEVPQNLSASRPQDRQFILSSKKLLLSDSGFYLCAWRGVINEQFFGPGTRLTVL.

This chain connects TRBV12-5 to TRBJ1-2, with 10 bases aligning to TRBD1. CDR1 and CDR2 from the germline V gene are LGHNT and FRNRAP. Trimming removed 5 bases from V and 1 base from J; junction bases left unmatched: 4. The length of the CDR3 is 15 residues. This chain's CDR3 is CASGPGTGDNYGYTF. The CDR3 DNA reads as TGTGCTAGTGGTCCCGGGACAGGGGATAACTATGGCTACACCTTC.

V usage is TRBV28 and J usage is TRBJ2-7; a weak D match, TRBD1 (7 bases). Germline lookup yields CDR1 MDHEN and CDR2 SYDVKM. There are 14 residues in the CDR3. Trimming left V 9 bases short and J 7 bases short, with 22 bases between. The CDR3 DNA follows: TGTGCCAGTGCCCTCCAGGGGGAGGATAGAGAGCAGTACTTC. Encoded protein: CASALQGEDREQYF.

The CDR3 protein is CASSKGSTPLARYEQYF. CDR3 coding DNA: TGTGCCAGCAGCAAAGGTAGCACACCTCTAGCGAGATACGAGCAGTACTTC. The chain has TRBV21-1 and TRBJ2-7; the table's D call, TRBD2, was not checked against the DNA. TRBV21-1 is termed a pseudogene. CDR3 size: 17 residues.

The rearrangement uses TRBV6-6 and TRBJ2-5; 7 nucleotides line up with TRBD2. The J call may be in error: the DNA end matches TRBJ2-7 better. CDR3 length equals 15 residues. CDR1 and CDR2 from the germline V gene are MNHNY and SVGAGI (reference sequence). CDR3 DNA: TGTGCCAGCACAATAAGCGGGACTACCTTTGGCGAGCAGTACTTC. Amino acids: CASTISGTTFGEQYF.